The T cell receptor beta chain under discussion was sequenced for a study of blood T cell repertoires in COVID-19. Study background: There were acute and convalescent COVID-19 samples, and they came from the United States, Italy and Spain.

The V gene's germline CDR1 is LNHDA and CDR2 SQIVND (reference sequence). The CDR3 sequence is 14 residues long. With 8 bases clipped from V and 4 bases from J, the junction kept 10 bases outside the gene matches. Measured with immunoSEQ multiplex PCR; TCRdb has only the in-frame clones, and not every one. The sample consists of about 360,000 clones, 87% of them appearing once. The participants were between roughly 18 and 100 years old and came from about two dozen US areas. Clinical history reported by participants formed the basis on which cohorts were assigned. The sequenced material came from PBMCs or T cells enriched from blood (not recorded which). This chain joins TRBV19 and TRBJ2-7, with 8 bases lining up with TRBD2. This TCR was sampled from a man aged 25 to 45 who had recovered from COVID-19. Here the CDR3 DNA reads TGTGCCAGTGGCCGACCGGGACTAGTTTACGAGCAGTACTTC. Residues: CASGRPGLVYEQYF.